This TCR beta chain was captured in a study of T cell responses to AZD1222 COVID-19 vaccine. Study in general: Timing groups of about 4 and about 12 weeks for second doses were pooled. The study's findings and limits: At 160-218 and 743-854, vaccine-associated CD4 TCRs were dominant, and they spanned spike. Baseline serostatus was positive in only six AZD1222 recipients.

TCRdb's copy holds only in-frame clones and misses some; the assay was immunoSEQ multiplex PCR. The sample includes fewer than 150,000 clones, 90% of them seen just once. The CDR3 has 13 residues. Looked up from germline, CDR1 is LNHNV and CDR2 is YYDKDF (reference sequence). V was pared by 4 bases and J by 7 bases, with 5 bases of the junction left unmatched. Of note for this clone: Its specificity is unknown.

Material: peripheral blood, obtained on day 0 of AZD1222 vaccination. This sequence originates from an adult in good health. The V call is TRBV15, the J call TRBJ1-2; 8 bases map to TRBD1. The CDR3 region has the DNA TGTGCCACCAGCACAGGGGGCTTCACTGGCTACACCTTC. Translating it yields CATSTGGFTGYTF.